This TCR beta chain came from a study of control samples from healthy donors and cancer patients. V lost 4 bases and J lost 5, with 8 bases in between. This CDR3 spans 12 amino acids. Germline loops: CDR1 PRHDT, CDR2 FYEKMQ (reference sequence). Clones were read by immunoSEQ multiplex PCR, and TCRdb kept only the in-frame ones, dropping some. The profile covers fewer than 200,000 clones, with roughly 94% appearing a single time and 12% to 15% taken by the ten largest. The chain joins TRBV13 to TRBJ1-2; maybe TRBD1 (6 bases). This sequence originates from a man in his sixties with colorectal cancer. Source material: PBMCs. Written as DNA, the CDR3 is TGTGCCAGCAGCTCGGACAGATATGGCTACACCTTC. It yields the protein CASSSDRYGYTF.